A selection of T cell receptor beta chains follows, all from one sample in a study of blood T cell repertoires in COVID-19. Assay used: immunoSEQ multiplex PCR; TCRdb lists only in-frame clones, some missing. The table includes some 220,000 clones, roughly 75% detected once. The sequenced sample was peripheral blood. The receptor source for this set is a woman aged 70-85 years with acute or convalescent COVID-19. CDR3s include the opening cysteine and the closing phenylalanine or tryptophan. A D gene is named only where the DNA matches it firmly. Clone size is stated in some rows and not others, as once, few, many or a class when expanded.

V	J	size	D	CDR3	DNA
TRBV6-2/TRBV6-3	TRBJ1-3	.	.	CASSYCCQVLSGNTIYF	TGTGCCAGCAGTTACTGTTGCCAGGTACTCTCTGGAAACACCATATATTTT
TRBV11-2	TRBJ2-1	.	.	CASSLGGGDGMLWQFF	TGTGCCAGCAGCTTAGGAGGCGGGGACGGGATGTTGTGGCAGTTCTTC
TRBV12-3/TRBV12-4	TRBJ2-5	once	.	CASSSVEETQYF	TGTGCCAGCAGTTCCGTCGAAGAGACCCAGTACTTC
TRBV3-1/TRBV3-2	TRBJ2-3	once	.	CASSPIRGTDTQYF	TGTGCCAGCAGCCCTATCCGGGGGACAGATACGCAGTATTTT
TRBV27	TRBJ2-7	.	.	CASSRQAGNTYEQYF	TGTGCCAGCAGCCGTCAAGCGGGCAATACCTACGAGCAGTACTTC
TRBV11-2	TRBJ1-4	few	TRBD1	CASSISSGGLGEKLFF	TGTGCCAGCAGCATTTCTTCAGGGGGTCTTGGGGAAAAACTGTTTTTT
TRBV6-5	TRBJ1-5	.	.	CASSSVGGQPQHF	TGTGCCAGCAGTTCGGTGGGGGGTCAGCCCCAGCATTTT
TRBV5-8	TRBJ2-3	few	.	CASSLAGGTDTQYF	TGTGCCAGCAGCTTGGCGGGGGGCACAGATACGCAGTATTTT
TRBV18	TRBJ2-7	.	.	CASSPPSRSYEQYF	TGTGCCAGCTCACCCCCTTCCCGCTCCTACGAGCAGTACTTC
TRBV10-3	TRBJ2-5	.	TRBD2	CAISVGLAGVETQYF	TGTGCCATCAGCGTCGGACTAGCGGGGGTAGAGACCCAGTACTTC
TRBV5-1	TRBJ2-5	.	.	CASSFGGPGETQYF	TGCGCCAGCAGCTTCGGGGGGCCGGGTGAGACCCAGTACTTC
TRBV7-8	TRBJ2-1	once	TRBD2	CATPGGDEQFF	TGTGCCACCCCCGGGGGGGATGAGCAGTTCTTC
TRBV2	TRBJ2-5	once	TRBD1	CASNPGQGGFETQYF	TGTGCCAGCAACCCAGGACAGGGCGGGTTTGAGACCCAGTACTTC
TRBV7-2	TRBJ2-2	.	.	CASSKGGFGELFF	TGTGCCAGCAGCAAAGGGGGATTCGGGGAGCTGTTTTTT
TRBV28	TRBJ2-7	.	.	CASSLGLNEQYF	TGTGCCAGCAGTTTAGGGCTCAACGAGCAGTACTTC
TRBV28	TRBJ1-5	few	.	CASSLESHQPQHF	TGTGCCAGCAGTTTGGAGTCCCATCAGCCCCAGCATTTT
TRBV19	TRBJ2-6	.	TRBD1	CASRPTTGVGANVLTF	TGTGCCAGTAGACCAACGACAGGGGTCGGGGCCAACGTCCTGACTTTC
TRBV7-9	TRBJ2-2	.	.	CASRHPGHGTGELFF	TGTGCCAGCAGGCACCCGGGACACGGCACCGGGGAGCTGTTTTTT
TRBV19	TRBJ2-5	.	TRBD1	CASGQGARETQYF	TGTGCCAGTGGACAGGGGGCGCGGGAGACCCAGTACTTC
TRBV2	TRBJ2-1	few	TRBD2	CASSEDTSGGNEQFF	TGTGCCAGCAGTGAAGATACTAGCGGGGGTAATGAGCAGTTCTTC
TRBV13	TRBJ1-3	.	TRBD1	CASSLGDRGNGNTIYF	TGTGCCAGCAGCTTAGGGGACAGGGGCAACGGAAACACCATATATTTT
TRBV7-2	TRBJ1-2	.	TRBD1	CASSERTGPPYGYTF	TGTGCCAGCAGCGAGAGGACAGGGCCCCCCTATGGCTACACCTTC
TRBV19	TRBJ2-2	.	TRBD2	CASSMGLAGGNTGELFF	TGTGCCAGTAGTATGGGGCTAGCGGGGGGTAACACCGGGGAGCTGTTTTTT
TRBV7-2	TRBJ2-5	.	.	CASSLPKETQYF	TGTGCCAGCAGCTTACCCAAAGAGACCCAGTACTTC
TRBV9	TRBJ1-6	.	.	CASSVGWNTGSPLHF	TGTGCCAGCAGCGTAGGATGGAATACGGGATCACCCCTCCACTTT
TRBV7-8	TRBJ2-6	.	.	CASSLFLSGANVLTF	TGTGCCAGCAGCTTATTCCTCTCTGGGGCCAACGTCCTGACTTTC
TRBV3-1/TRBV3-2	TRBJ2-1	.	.	CASSQDRGNEQFF	TGTGCCAGCAGCCAAGATCGGGGTAATGAGCAGTTCTTC
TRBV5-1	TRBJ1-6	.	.	CASSPQAGINSPLHF	TGCGCCAGCAGCCCCCAGGCAGGGATTAATTCACCCCTCCACTTT
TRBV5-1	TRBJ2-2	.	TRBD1	CASSLDRGDTGELFF	TGCGCCAGCAGCTTGGACAGGGGGGACACCGGGGAGCTGTTTTTT
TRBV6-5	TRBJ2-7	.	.	CASRPPGRGGYEQYF	TGTGCCAGCAGGCCCCCCGGTAGGGGAGGCTACGAGCAGTACTTC
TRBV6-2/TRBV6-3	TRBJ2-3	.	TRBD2	CASSYSLAGVISTDTQYF	TGTGCCAGCAGTTACTCCCTAGCGGGGGTGATTAGCACAGATACGCAGTATTTT
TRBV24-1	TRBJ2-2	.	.	CATSGQGNTGELFF	TGTGCCACCAGTGGTCAGGGTAACACCGGGGAGCTGTTTTTT
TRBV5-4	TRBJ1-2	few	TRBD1	CASSLDRVGGYYGYTF	TGTGCCAGCAGCCTCGACAGGGTTGGGGGGTACTATGGCTACACCTTC
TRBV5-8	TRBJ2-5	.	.	CASSAEETQYF	TGTGCCAGCAGCGCGGAAGAGACCCAGTACTTC
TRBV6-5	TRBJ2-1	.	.	CASSPNGAGNEQFF	TGTGCCAGCAGTCCTAACGGCGCCGGGAATGAGCAGTTCTTC
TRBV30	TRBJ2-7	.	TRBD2	CAWGTSGGPYEQYF	TGTGCCTGGGGGACTAGCGGGGGACCATACGAGCAGTACTTC
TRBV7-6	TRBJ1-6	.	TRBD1	CASSPSDRPTTSPLHF	TGTGCCAGCAGCCCGTCGGACAGGCCTACGACTTCACCCCTCCACTTT
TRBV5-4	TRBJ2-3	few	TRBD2	CASSLFGGGSDTQYF	TGTGCCAGCAGCTTGTTCGGGGGGGGATCAGATACGCAGTATTTT
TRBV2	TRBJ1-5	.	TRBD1	CASSDRVGNQPQHF	TGTGCCAGCAGCGACAGGGTGGGTAATCAGCCCCAGCATTTT
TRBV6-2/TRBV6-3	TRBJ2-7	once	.	CASSYSNRVQYF	TGTGCCAGCAGTTACTCGAACCGGGTGCAGTACTTC
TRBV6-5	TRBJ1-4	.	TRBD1	CASSPGQWKEKLFF	TGTGCCAGCAGTCCGGGACAGTGGAAAGAAAAACTGTTTTTT
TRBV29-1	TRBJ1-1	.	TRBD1	CSALGQTMNTEAFF	TGCAGCGCTTTGGGACAGACCATGAACACTGAAGCTTTCTTT